The next 21 T cell receptor beta chains were all read from a single sample in a study of T-cell reconstitution after alpha-beta-depleted transplantation in children. During its preparation, the TCRbeta library received unique molecular identifiers. TCRdb re-called the PCR reads with MiXCR, one entry per CDR3 protein. Of about 640,000 distinct CDR3 sequences listed, over 10% are singletons. The specimen comprised PBMCs, mostly from graft donor cells, sampled 360 days after TCRalphabeta/CD19-depleted stem cell transplant. These receptors were collected from a male patient younger than 18 who had a stem cell transplant for acute myeloid leukemia, so the T cells may come from the graft donor.

This clonotype was picked up a small number of times. V usage is TRBV2 and J usage is TRBJ2-5; TRBD1 agrees at 9 bases. Germline V lookup: CDR1 SNHLY, CDR2 FYNNEI. J was trimmed by 5 bases and V by 6 bases; bases with no gene match: 10. The CDR3 consists of 15 residues. The CDR3 region has the DNA TGTGCCAGCAGGATCAGGACAGGGGAGGAGGAGACCCAGTACTTC. Its protein is CASRIRTGEEETQYF.

This clonotype occurred a few times. The rearrangement uses TRBV12-3 or TRBV12-4 and TRBJ2-5, with TRBD2 identical over 12 bases. V lost 5 bases, J lost 4 bases, and 11 bases stayed unmatched. The CDR3 sequence is 17 residues long. Here the CDR3 DNA reads TGTGCCAGCAGTCTCGACCTAGCGGGAGGGGGTGGAGAGACCCAGTACTTC. This codes for CASSLDLAGGGGETQYF.

The table lists this clonotype with many counts. The genes are TRBV20-1 and TRBJ2-5, with 7 bases lining up with TRBD1. CDR1 is DFQATT, CDR2 SNEGSKA, per germline (reference sequence). The ends lost 6 bases at V and 1 base at J; junction bases unmatched: 5. This CDR3 spans 13 amino acids. The CDR3, as DNA: TGCAGTGCAGAATACAGGGGCCAAGAGACCCAGTACTTC. It encodes CSAEYRGQETQYF.

In its sample, this clonotype was seen once. V gene TRBV7-2 combines with J gene TRBJ2-1, with D unclear. Per germline, CDR1 SGHTA and CDR2 FQGNSA. V dropped 3 bases and J dropped 3 bases, with 12 bases sitting between them. The CDR3 has 15 residues. The CDR3 here is CASSFGLGLYNEQFF. The CDR3 bases are TGTGCCAGCAGCTTCGGGCTAGGCCTCTACAATGAGCAGTTCTTC. The complete variable domain, with remaining parts taken from reference TRBV7-2 and TRBJ2-1, reads GAGVSQSPSNKVTEKGKDVELRCDPISGHTALYWYRQSLGQGLEFLIYFQGNSAPDKSGLPSDRFSAERTGGSVSTLTIQRTQQEDSAVYLCASSFGLGLYNEQFFGPGTRLTVL.

Many counts were recorded for this clonotype. This rearrangement joins TRBV29-1 to TRBJ2-5, with D unresolved. Germline V lookup: CDR1 SQVTM, CDR2 ANQGSEA. Trimming pared 7 bases from V and 0 bases from J, leaving 9 bases between. The CDR3 extends over 12 amino acids. CDR3 DNA sequence: TGCAGCGGCAGGCCATACCAAGAGACCCAGTACTTC. Its translation: CSGRPYQETQYF.

This clonotype was seen many times. The chain has TRBV5-1 and TRBJ2-4, with D tentatively TRBD2 (6 bases). V was clipped by 7 bases and J by 8 bases, with 16 bases between them. Germline V CDR1 and CDR2: SGHRS, YFSETQ. The CDR3 is made up of 13 amino acids. The CDR3 is CASRDGTSDIQYF. CDR3 nucleotide sequence: TGCGCCAGCCGGGACGGGACTTCAGACATTCAGTACTTC. Looking up the rest from reference TRBV5-1 and TRBJ2-4 gives the full variable domain: KAGVTQTPRYLIKTRGQQVTLSCSPISGHRSVSWYQQTPGQGLQFLFEYFSETQRNKGNFPGRFSGRQFSNSRSEMNVSTLELGDSALYLCASRDGTSDIQYFGAGTRLSVL.

This clonotype was seen a handful of times. The chain joins TRBV10-3 to TRBJ2-2; 9 bases are shared with TRBD2. Per the germline V gene, CDR1 is ENHRY and CDR2 is SYGVKD. V lost 4 bases and J lost 2; bases outside the gene matches: 5. The CDR3 totals 16 residues. In DNA, the CDR3 is TGTGCCATCAGTGTGCCAGCGGGAGGAAACACCGGGGAGCTGTTTTTT. The encoded protein is CAISVPAGGNTGELFF.

This clonotype was detected only a few times. This sequence joins TRBV20-1 and TRBJ2-7; 13 bases line up with TRBD2. The CDR3 is 14 amino acids. V lost 2 bases to trimming and J lost 4 bases; unmatched junction nucleotides: 2. Germline values: CDR1 DFQATT, CDR2 SNEGSKA (reference sequence). CDR3 in amino acids: CSARTSGRGYEQYF. The CDR3 nucleotides are TGCAGTGCTAGAACTAGCGGGAGGGGGTACGAGCAGTACTTC.

This clonotype showed up just a few times. The chain links TRBV20-1 to TRBJ2-3; D gene uncertain. V was shortened by 0 bases and J by 1 base, with 8 bases between the two germline ends. This CDR3 is 14 amino acids long. Per the germline V gene, CDR1 is DFQATT and CDR2 is SNEGSKA (reference sequence). CDR3 in amino acids: CSARDSRGTDTQYF. The CDR3 nucleotides are TGCAGTGCTAGAGATAGTCGCGGCACAGATACGCAGTATTTT.

This clonotype was seen only a few times. V gene TRBV12-3 or TRBV12-4 combines with J gene TRBJ2-7, with 14 positions matching TRBD2. The CDR3 is 14 residues long. V dropped 6 bases and J dropped 6; count of bases not matched to a gene: 4. The CDR3 sequence is CASRGLAGVSEQYF. In DNA, the CDR3 is TGTGCCAGCAGGGGACTAGCGGGAGTAAGCGAGCAGTACTTC.

In its sample, this clonotype was seen many times. The chain links TRBV6-2 or TRBV6-3 to TRBJ2-1; 8 bases are shared with TRBD2. The CDR3 length is 16 residues. Germline trimming cut 4 bases from V and 6 bases from J; bases unmatched to any gene: 11. Germline values: CDR1 MNHEY, CDR2 SVGEGT. The CDR3 here is CASSSASGRGFNEQFF. The CDR3 DNA sequence: TGTGCCAGCAGTTCCGCGAGCGGGAGAGGCTTCAATGAGCAGTTCTTC.

This clonotype has at least ten counts. CDR3 sequence reads: CSAGGRGNEQFF. In nucleotides, the CDR3 is TGCAGCGCCGGAGGGCGGGGCAATGAGCAGTTCTTC. V and J are TRBV29-1 and TRBJ2-1; a possible D gene is TRBD2 (6 bases). The germline V and J ends were trimmed by 7 bases and 6 bases, with 13 bases remaining between them. The germline V gene has CDR1 SQVTM and CDR2 ANQGSEA. This CDR3 has 12 amino acids.

This clonotype appeared once. The V gene is TRBV25-1, the J gene TRBJ2-1; 8 bases fit TRBD2. Germline CDR1 is MGHDK and CDR2 is SYGVNS. This CDR3 spans 15 amino acids. V lost 6 bases to trimming and J lost 7 bases; unmatched junction nucleotides: 11. CDR3 loop: CASSYSGSGVNEQFF. In DNA, the CDR3 is TGTGCCAGCAGCTACAGCGGGAGTGGTGTAAATGAGCAGTTCTTC. The full variable domain, with the rest looked up from reference TRBV25-1 and TRBJ2-1, is EADIYQTPRYLVIGTGKKITLECSQTMGHDKMYWYQQDPGMELHLIHYSYGVNSTEKGDLSSESTVSRIRTEHFPLTLESARPSHTSQYLCASSYSGSGVNEQFFGPGTRLTVL.

This clonotype has a count of ten or more. V usage is TRBV20-1 and J usage is TRBJ2-7; D perhaps matches TRBD1 (5 bases). The CDR3 extends over 13 amino acids. Germline values: CDR1 DFQATT, CDR2 SNEGSKA (reference sequence). The V gene lost 1 base and the J gene lost 3 bases, with 10 bases spanning the gap. The CDR3 here is CSARVDNDYEQYF. The CDR3 region has the DNA TGCAGTGCTAGAGTGGACAATGACTACGAGCAGTACTTC.

This clonotype was seen only a few times. The genes are TRBV10-3 and TRBJ2-5, with D possibly TRBD1 on 8 matching bases. The CDR3 contains 14 residues. Per germline, CDR1 ENHRY and CDR2 SYGVKD. V lost 6 bases, J lost 5 bases, and 16 bases lay in between. CDR3 DNA: TGTGCCATCAGGAGTGGACAGGGAGGGGAGACCCAGTACTTC. It encodes CAIRSGQGGETQYF.

The CDR3 sequence is CASSLGFRGENTGELFF. CDR3 in DNA: TGTGCCAGCAGCTTAGGTTTTAGGGGAGAGAACACCGGGGAGCTGTTTTTT. The J gene is TRBJ2-2, the V gene TRBV7-9, with D perhaps given as TRBD1 or TRBD2 (5 bases each). This CDR3 comprises 17 residues. V gave up 1 base and J gave up 1 base, with 13 bases separating them. CDR1 and CDR2 (germline): SEHNR, FQNEAQ (reference sequence). The full variable domain, rest sourced from reference TRBV7-9 and TRBJ2-2, is DTGVSQNPRHKITKRGQNVTFRCDPISEHNRLYWYRQTLGQGPEFLTYFQNEAQLEKSRLLSDRFSAERPKGSFSTLEIQRTEQGDSAMYLCASSLGFRGENTGELFFGEGSRLTVL.

This clonotype was seen ten or more times. The chain is built from TRBV4-2 and TRBJ2-1; D is uncertain. V was pared by 3 bases and J by 8 bases, with 14 bases between. The V gene's germline CDR1 is LGHNA and CDR2 YNFKEQ. The CDR3 has 14 residues. The CDR3 DNA reads as TGTGCCAGCAGCCAGGACCCGCCCGGGCATGAGCAGTTCTTC. Amino acids: CASSQDPPGHEQFF.

This clonotype was detected only a few times. The rearrangement uses TRBV7-6 and TRBJ1-5; D gene uncertain. This CDR3 has 13 residues. The V end was cut by 4 bases, the J end by 5 bases, with 9 bases between. Germline V gene lookup returns CDR1 SGHVS and CDR2 FNYEAQ. The CDR3 DNA reads TGTGCCAGCAGCTCCTATAGGCATCAGCCCCAGCATTTT. It translates to CASSSYRHQPQHF.

The chain links TRBV7-6 to TRBJ2-5; TRBD1 might be the D (6 bases). The V gene lost 5 bases and the J gene lost 2 bases, with 15 bases spanning the gap. The V gene's germline CDR1 is SGHVS and CDR2 FNYEAQ. CDR3 length: 15 amino acids. DNA for the CDR3: TGTGCCAGCAGCACCGGACAGTCTGATCAAGAGACCCAGTACTTC. Amino acid sequence: CASSTGQSDQETQYF.

This clonotype has only a few counts. CDR3 sequence (DNA): TGTGCCATCAGTGAGTCCAAACAGGGTTTGAGGCAGCCCCAGCATTTT. Translation: CAISESKQGLRQPQHF. The V call is TRBV10-3, the J call TRBJ1-5, with D possibly being TRBD1 (6 bases). Germline-derived CDR1 and CDR2 are ENHRY and SYGVKD. This CDR3 spans 16 amino acids. V lost 0 bases and J 7 bases, leaving 16 bases between the germline ends.

The chain recombines TRBV5-4 with TRBJ2-5; the D is unclear. Germline lookup yields CDR1 SGHNT and CDR2 YYREEE (reference sequence). This CDR3 spans 17 amino acids. V dropped 1 base and J dropped 5 bases, with 21 bases sitting between them. The CDR3 here is CASSLYKGPTQAETQYF. The CDR3 DNA follows: TGTGCCAGCAGCTTGTATAAGGGCCCTACCCAAGCGGAGACCCAGTACTTC.